A single sample is the source of the 32 T cell receptor beta chains below, sequenced in a study of T cells in Graves' hyperthyroidism and ophthalmopathy. RNA transcripts gave rise to amplified TCR beta CDR3 regions. The HTBI primer set drove a first-round RT-PCR of the TCR CDR3. TCRdb independently ran MiXCR on the multiplex PCR reads; one entry per CDR3 protein. This table has 620,000 or so distinct CDR3 sequences, 14% appearing once. Material: blood. The origin of the receptors is a woman in her fifties or sixties with Graves' ophthalmopathy.

The V gene is TRBV6-2 or TRBV6-3, the J gene TRBJ2-3; 7 nucleotides line up with TRBD1. Germline CDR1 reads MNHEY; CDR2 reads SVGEGT. This CDR3 is 15 amino acids long. Trimming removed 6 bases from V and 2 bases from J; junction bases left unmatched: 8. CDR3 DNA sequence: TGTGCCAGCAGCCCGACAGGGCGTACCACAGATACGCAGTATTTT. Protein: CASSPTGRTTDTQYF.

This chain links TRBV6-2 or TRBV6-3 with TRBJ2-1; D is undetermined. V was trimmed by 2 bases and J by 4 bases, leaving 12 bases between them. CDR3 length: 15 residues. Germline loops: CDR1 MNHEY, CDR2 SVGEGT. In nucleotides, the CDR3 is TGTGCCAGCAGTTACGATGGAAGACAATACAATGAGCAGTTCTTC. Its protein product is CASSYDGRQYNEQFF.

The chain joins TRBV19 to TRBJ2-2, with TRBD1 identical over 9 bases. V lost 10 bases, J lost 5 bases, and 8 bases stayed unmatched. The length of the CDR3 is 14 residues. Germline loops: CDR1 LNHDA, CDR2 SQIVND (reference sequence). The CDR3 sequence is CATIGTGRTGELFF. The CDR3 nucleotides are TGTGCCACCATCGGGACAGGGCGGACCGGGGAGCTGTTTTTT.

This clonotype appeared many times. The chain uses TRBV5-8 and TRBJ1-1; D might be TRBD1 (5 bases). The CDR3 length is 17 residues. Germline CDR1 SGHTS, CDR2 YDEGEE. The V and J ends lost 1 base and 1 base respectively, with 17 bases between them. CDR3 coding DNA: TGTGCCAGCAGCTTGTTTCCGCCAGGGCGCCAGAACACTGAAGCTTTCTTT. This encodes CASSLFPPGRQNTEAFF.

The rearrangement joins TRBV4-3 to TRBJ2-4; maybe TRBD1 (7 bases). Germline values: CDR1 LGHNA, CDR2 YSLEER. Between the trimmed V and J ends, which lost 2 bases and 7 bases, there was a span of 21 bases. There are 17 residues in the CDR3. In DNA, the CDR3 is TGCGCCAGCAGCCAAAGTGAGGCAGGGGGGTTGTGGAACATTCAGTACTTC. It specifies CASSQSEAGGLWNIQYF.

This clonotype has only a few counts. The junction departs from germline at one end; a sequencing error may be responsible. The chain couples TRBV28 to TRBJ2-1; 9 bases are a match to TRBD2. This CDR3 is 15 amino acids long. Germline lookup yields CDR1 MDHEN and CDR2 SYDVKM. The CDR3 loop reads CAGSLSGGTYNEQFF. CDR3 DNA sequence: TGTGCCGGCAGCCTTAGCGGGGGAACCTACAATGAGCAGTTCTTC.

The chain joins TRBV5-1 to TRBJ2-5; 10 bases fit TRBD2. The CDR3 is 17 amino acids. The V segment lost 0 bases and the J segment 5 bases; nucleotides outside the gene matches: 10. Germline V gene sequence: CDR1 SGHRS, CDR2 YFSETQ. DNA for the CDR3: TGCGCCAGCAGCTTGGATCCAGCGGGAGGGATTCTCGAGACCCAGTACTTC. It yields the protein CASSLDPAGGILETQYF.

This clonotype was counted ten times or more. The rearrangement links TRBV7-6 to TRBJ2-3; the match to TRBD2 covers 7 bases. J gave up 5 bases and V 1 base, and 6 bases lay outside the gene matches. Germline V lookup: CDR1 SGHVS, CDR2 FNYEAQ. The CDR3 loop spans 15 amino acids. This CDR3 reads CASSLEGGPRDTQYF. The DNA of the CDR3 is TGTGCCAGCAGCTTAGAGGGAGGGCCGAGAGATACGCAGTATTTT. Based on the CDR3 plus reference TRBV7-6 and TRBJ2-3, the full variable domain is GAGVSQSPRYKVTKRGQDVALRCDPISGHVSLYWYRQALGQGPEFLTYFNYEAQQDKSGLPNDRFSAERPEGSISTLTIQRTEQRDSAMYRCASSLEGGPRDTQYFGPGTRLTVL.

This clonotype was counted many times. V usage is TRBV20-1 and J usage is TRBJ2-2; 12 nucleotides align to TRBD2. J lost 4 bases, V lost 6 bases, and 9 bases had no gene match. This CDR3 has 16 amino acids. Germline V gene sequence: CDR1 DFQATT, CDR2 SNEGSKA (reference sequence). CDR3 in DNA: TGCAGTGCGAGGACTAGCGGGACCTCGAGCACCGGGGAGCTGTTTTTT. Residues: CSARTSGTSSTGELFF.

This clonotype has just a few counts. The genes are TRBV12-3 or TRBV12-4 and TRBJ1-5; 9 nucleotides align to TRBD1. CDR3 length equals 14 residues. Trimming at V came to 6 bases and at J to 6 bases, leaving 6 bases not matched to a gene. The CDR3 DNA follows: TGTGCCAGCAGAAGGACAGGGGCGGGTCAGCCCCAGCATTTT. Its protein is CASRRTGAGQPQHF.

This clonotype was picked up many times. V usage is TRBV12-3 or TRBV12-4 and J usage is TRBJ2-7, with 9 nucleotides matching TRBD1. This CDR3 has 15 residues. The V gene end was trimmed by 5 bases and the J gene end by 4 bases; junction bases not matched to a gene: 9. CDR3 amino acids: CASSAQGALGYEQYF. The CDR3 DNA reads as TGTGCCAGCAGTGCACAGGGGGCATTGGGGTACGAGCAGTACTTC.

This clonotype appeared many times. V is TRBV30 and J is TRBJ1-3, with D hard to call. The V gene's germline CDR1 is GTSNPN and CDR2 SVGIG (reference sequence). This CDR3 has 16 amino acids. Trimming took off 0 bases at V and 0 bases at J, with 12 bases between the two ends. The CDR3 nucleotides are TGTGCCTGGAGTGTCGAGTCATGGTACTCTGGAAACACCATATATTTT. Its protein is CAWSVESWYSGNTIYF. The full variable domain, with the rest looked up from reference TRBV30 and TRBJ1-3, is SQTIHQWPATLVQPVGSPLSLECTVEGTSNPNLYWYRQAAGRGLQLLFYSVGIGQISSEVPQNLSASRPQDRQFILSSKKLLLSDSGFYLCAWSVESWYSGNTIYFGEGSWLTVV.

This clonotype was observed a few times. The gene calls are TRBV2 and TRBJ2-7, with D possibly matching TRBD1 (5 bases). This CDR3 spans 15 amino acids. Trimming took 7 bases from V and 3 from J, leaving 19 bases between them. Germline V lookup: CDR1 SNHLY, CDR2 FYNNEI. The CDR3 DNA reads as TGTGCCAGCAAGCCACCGACAGAGATTTTCTACGAGCAGTACTTC. This gives the protein CASKPPTEIFYEQYF.

There are many counts of this clonotype. The rearrangement uses TRBV7-4 and TRBJ2-3; D not resolved. V lost 3 bases and J 0 bases, leaving 13 bases between the germline ends. The CDR3 is 16 residues long. Germline V gives CDR1 SGHVT, CDR2 SQSDAQ. CDR3 DNA sequence: TGTGCCAGCAGCTTTCGTAGCAAGAGTAGCACAGATACGCAGTATTTT. This codes for CASSFRSKSSTDTQYF. The full variable domain, with the rest looked up from reference TRBV7-4 and TRBJ2-3, is GAGVSQSPRYKVAKRGRDVALRCDSISGHVTLYWYRQTLGQGSEVLTYSQSDAQRDKSGRPSGRFSAERPERSVSTLKIQRTEQGDSAVYLCASSFRSKSSTDTQYFGPGTRLTVL.

This chain connects TRBV14 to TRBJ1-1, with D unclear. The CDR3 extends over 15 amino acids. Germline lookup yields CDR1 SGHDN and CDR2 FVKESK. V dropped 1 base and J dropped 0 bases, with 9 bases sitting between them. The CDR3 is CASSQVGPMNTEAFF. In DNA, the CDR3 is TGTGCCAGCAGCCAAGTAGGACCTATGAACACTGAAGCTTTCTTT.

This clonotype came up many times. This chain uses TRBV13 with TRBJ2-7, with TRBD1 matching 8 bases. This CDR3 comprises 14 residues. V lost 5 bases to trimming and J lost 4 bases; unmatched junction nucleotides: 7. CDR1 and CDR2 from the germline V gene are PRHDT and FYEKMQ (reference sequence). CDR3 residues: CASSNNDRGYEQYF. Here the CDR3 DNA reads TGTGCCAGCAGCAATAACGACAGGGGTTACGAGCAGTACTTC.

Ten or more counts support this clonotype. The V call is TRBV12-3 or TRBV12-4, the J call TRBJ2-2, with 7 nucleotides matching TRBD2. The CDR3 length is 12 residues. J was trimmed by 6 bases and V by 6 bases; bases with no gene match: 1. CDR3 protein: CASSTSAGELFF. CDR3 DNA: TGTGCCAGCAGCACTAGCGCCGGGGAGCTGTTTTTT.

The rearrangement uses TRBV28 and TRBJ2-2; 8 bases map to TRBD1. Trimming took 3 bases from V and 6 from J; bases not matched to a gene: 3. The germline V gene has CDR1 MDHEN and CDR2 SYDVKM. CDR3 length equals 14 residues. The CDR3 region has the DNA TGTGCCAGCAGTTTTCAGGGGGCGGCCGGGGAGCTGTTTTTT. It is translated as CASSFQGAAGELFF.

This clonotype was seen more than once but under ten times. The chain recombines TRBV20-1 with TRBJ2-6, with D unclear. Trimming pared 4 bases from V and 2 bases from J, leaving 21 bases between. Germline CDR1 DFQATT, CDR2 SNEGSKA (reference sequence). The CDR3 has 18 amino acids. The CDR3 loop reads CSAMGSRERFPGANVLTF. The CDR3 region has the DNA TGCAGTGCTATGGGTTCCCGAGAGAGATTCCCTGGGGCCAACGTCCTGACTTTC.

This clonotype has at least ten counts. The chain combines TRBV15 with TRBJ1-5, with 8 bases fitting TRBD1. The CDR3 totals 14 residues. Germline V gene data show CDR1 as LNHNV and CDR2 as YYDKDF (reference sequence). Losses at the gene ends were 3 bases for V and 7 bases for J; bases not matched to a gene: 5. The CDR3 protein is CATSRDRVPQPQHF. The CDR3 DNA sequence: TGTGCCACCAGCAGGGACAGGGTGCCCCAGCCCCAGCATTTT.

This clonotype was found many times. The chain carries TRBV28 and TRBJ1-5; 7 bases align to TRBD1. Losses at the gene ends were 2 bases for V and 2 bases for J; bases not matched to a gene: 6. The germline CDR1 and CDR2 sequences are MDHEN and SYDVKM. CDR3 length: 16 residues. CDR3 in amino acids: CASSLETGHGNQPQHF. The CDR3 region has the DNA TGTGCCAGCAGTTTAGAGACAGGGCATGGCAATCAGCCCCAGCATTTT.

In this sample, this clonotype turned up a few times. The chain has TRBV27 and TRBJ2-7; 8 nucleotides align to TRBD2. The CDR3 runs to 15 residues. Germline V lookup: CDR1 MNHEY, CDR2 SMNVEV (reference sequence). J was trimmed by 4 bases and V by 1 base; bases with no gene match: 6. CDR3 sequence (DNA): TGTGCCAGCAGTTTATTAGCGGGAAATCTTTACGAGCAGTACTTC. It encodes CASSLLAGNLYEQYF.

The chain couples TRBV27 to TRBJ1-5, with 9 bases identical to TRBD1. The CDR3 is 14 amino acids. Germline CDR1 and CDR2: MNHEY and SMNVEV (reference sequence). J gave up 6 bases and V 8 bases, and 8 bases lay outside the gene matches. The CDR3: CASGHRGLVQPQHF. CDR3 in DNA: TGTGCCAGCGGCCACAGGGGGCTTGTTCAGCCCCAGCATTTT.

Many counts were recorded for this clonotype. The gene calls are TRBV11-3 and TRBJ2-4; 13 nucleotides line up with TRBD2. Germline V gives CDR1 SGHNT, CDR2 YENEEA. V lost 1 base and J lost 6; bases outside the gene matches: 6. The CDR3 sequence is 17 residues long. The DNA of the CDR3 is TGTGCCAGCAGCTTAGGACTAGCGGGAGGAGGGAGAAACATTCAGTACTTC. Translated, it gives CASSLGLAGGGRNIQYF.

This sequence joins TRBV4-2 and TRBJ1-5; D not certain. Germline V gives CDR1 LGHNA, CDR2 YNFKEQ. Trimming shortened V by 1 base and J by 0 bases, and 10 bases separated the two germline ends. The CDR3 runs 16 residues. In DNA, the CDR3 is TGTGCCAGCAGCCAAGGTAGAAGGGCTAGCAATCAGCCCCAGCATTTT. Translation: CASSQGRRASNQPQHF.

This clonotype was seen repeatedly, ten times or more. The chain uses TRBV2 and TRBJ2-1; tentative D call: TRBD2 (5 bases). Per germline, CDR1 SNHLY and CDR2 FYNNEI. CDR3 length: 17 amino acids. V lost 6 bases to trimming and J lost 5 bases, with 23 bases between them. The CDR3 is CASSADIKAEQHNEQFF. The CDR3 DNA sequence: TGTGCCAGCAGCGCCGATATAAAAGCGGAGCAGCACAATGAGCAGTTCTTC.

In the case of this clonotype: A much larger clone sits a single nucleotide away, making a read error possible. This chain uses TRBV6-9 with TRBJ2-7, with a tentative D call TRBD1 (5 bases). Germline lookup yields CDR1 MNHGY and CDR2 SVAAGI. This CDR3 comprises 14 residues. Here the CDR3 reads CACSWRQSSYEQYF. CDR3 DNA: TGTGCCTGCAGTTGGCGACAGAGCTCCTACGAGCAGTACTTC.

This clonotype was recorded at least ten times. The chain combines TRBV7-2 with TRBJ2-7; D gene unclear. Germline assignment: CDR1 SGHTA and CDR2 FQGNSA. The CDR3 is 15 amino acids. The ends were cut back, 1 base at V and 1 base at J, with 11 bases in the middle. CDR3 in DNA: TGTGCCAGCAGCTTAGGAGCAGCGAGATCCTACGAGCAGTACTTC. This codes for CASSLGAARSYEQYF.

This clonotype appeared many times. The gene calls are TRBV28 and TRBJ2-7, with 8 bases matching TRBD1. This CDR3 has 16 amino acids. The germline V gene has CDR1 MDHEN and CDR2 SYDVKM. V lost 3 bases and J lost 0; bases outside the gene matches: 7. CDR3 in amino acids: CASSFPRTGISYEQYF. The CDR3 coding sequence is TGTGCCAGCAGTTTCCCAAGGACAGGGATCTCCTACGAGCAGTACTTC.

This clonotype was seen a single time. The chain uses TRBV7-2 and TRBJ2-7, with 9 bases matching TRBD1. The CDR3 length is 16 residues. Germline V gene sequence: CDR1 SGHTA, CDR2 FQGNSA. Unmatched junction bases numbered 6, after V lost 3 bases and J lost 0 bases. The CDR3 DNA follows: TGTGCCAGCAGCTTGGTGGGACAGGGCAACTCCTACGAGCAGTACTTC. It codes for CASSLVGQGNSYEQYF.

This clonotype came up many times. The chain couples TRBV6-2 or TRBV6-3 to TRBJ1-1; possibly TRBD1 for D (5 bases). There are 14 residues in the CDR3. With 7 bases removed from V and 7 bases from J, the gap between germline ends came to 19 bases. Germline CDR1 MNHEY, CDR2 SVGEGT. In nucleotides, the CDR3 is TGTGCCAGCACTCTAACAGGAAGGTTTTATGAAGCTTTCTTT. Residues: CASTLTGRFYEAFF.

About this clonotype itself: One end of the junction does not line up with germline, which may come from a read error. This chain links TRBV5-1 with TRBJ2-7, with TRBD2 matching 8 bases. The CDR3 runs 14 residues. Germline CDR1 and CDR2: SGHRS and YFSETQ. CDR3 in amino acids: CASSGSGTSYGQYF. The CDR3 DNA reads TGCGCCAGCTCCGGTAGCGGGACCTCCTACGGGCAGTACTTC.